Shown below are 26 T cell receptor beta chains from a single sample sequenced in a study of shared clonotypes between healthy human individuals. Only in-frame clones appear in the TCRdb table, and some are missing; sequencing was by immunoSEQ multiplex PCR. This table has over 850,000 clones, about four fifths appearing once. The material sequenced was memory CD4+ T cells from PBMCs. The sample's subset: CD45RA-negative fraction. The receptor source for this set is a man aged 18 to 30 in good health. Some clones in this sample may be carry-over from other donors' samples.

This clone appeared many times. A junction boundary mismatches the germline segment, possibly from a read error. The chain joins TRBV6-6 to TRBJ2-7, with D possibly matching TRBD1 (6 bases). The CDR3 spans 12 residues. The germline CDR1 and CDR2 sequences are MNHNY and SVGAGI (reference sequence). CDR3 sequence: CASSYSGALGTF. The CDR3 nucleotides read TGTGCCAGCAGTTACTCGGGGGCCCTAGGGACCTTC.

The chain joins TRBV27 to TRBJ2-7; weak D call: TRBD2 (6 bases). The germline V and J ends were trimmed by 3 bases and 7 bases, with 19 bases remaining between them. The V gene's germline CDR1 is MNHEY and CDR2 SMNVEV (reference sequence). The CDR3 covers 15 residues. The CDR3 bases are TGTGCCAGCAGTTTCCGTCTGGCCAGCGCGGGGGAGCAGTACTTC. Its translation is CASSFRLASAGEQYF.

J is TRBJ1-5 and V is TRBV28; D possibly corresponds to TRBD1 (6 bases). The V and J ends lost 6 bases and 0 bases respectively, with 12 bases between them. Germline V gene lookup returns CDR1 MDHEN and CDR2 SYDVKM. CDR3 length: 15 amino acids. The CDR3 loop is CASSPTGNSNQPQHF. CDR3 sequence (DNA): TGTGCCAGCAGCCCTACAGGGAATAGCAATCAGCCCCAGCATTTT.

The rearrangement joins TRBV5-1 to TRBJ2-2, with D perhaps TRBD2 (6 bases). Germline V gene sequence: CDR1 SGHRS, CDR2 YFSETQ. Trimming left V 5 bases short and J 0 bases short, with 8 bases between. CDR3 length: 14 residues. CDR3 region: CASREGSNTGELFF. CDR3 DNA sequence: TGCGCCAGCAGGGAGGGCTCGAACACCGGGGAGCTGTTTTTT.

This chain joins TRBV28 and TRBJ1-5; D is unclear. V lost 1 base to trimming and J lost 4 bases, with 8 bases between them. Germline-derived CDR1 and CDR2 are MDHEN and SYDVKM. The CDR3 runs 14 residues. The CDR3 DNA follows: TGTGCCAGCAGTTTATCAAGGGTTAATCAGCCCCAGCATTTT. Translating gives CASSLSRVNQPQHF.

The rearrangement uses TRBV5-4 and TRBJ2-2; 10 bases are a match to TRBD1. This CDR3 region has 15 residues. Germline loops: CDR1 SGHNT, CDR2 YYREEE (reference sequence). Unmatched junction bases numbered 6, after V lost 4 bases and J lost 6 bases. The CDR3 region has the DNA TGTGCCAGCAGCCGCACCGGGACAGGGGCCGGGGAGCTGTTTTTT. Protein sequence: CASSRTGTGAGELFF. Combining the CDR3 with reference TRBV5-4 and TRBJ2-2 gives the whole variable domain ETGVTQSPTHLIKTRGQQVTLRCSSQSGHNTVSWYQQALGQGPQFIFQYYREEENGRGNFPPRFSGLQFPNYSSELNVNALELDDSALYLCASSRTGTGAGELFFGEGSRLTVL.

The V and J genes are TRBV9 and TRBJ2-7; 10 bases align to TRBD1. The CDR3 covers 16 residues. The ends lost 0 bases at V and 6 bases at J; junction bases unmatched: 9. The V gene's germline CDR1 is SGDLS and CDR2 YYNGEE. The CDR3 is CASSVAGTGDLAEQYF. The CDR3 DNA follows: TGTGCCAGCAGCGTAGCCGGGACAGGGGATCTCGCCGAGCAGTACTTC.

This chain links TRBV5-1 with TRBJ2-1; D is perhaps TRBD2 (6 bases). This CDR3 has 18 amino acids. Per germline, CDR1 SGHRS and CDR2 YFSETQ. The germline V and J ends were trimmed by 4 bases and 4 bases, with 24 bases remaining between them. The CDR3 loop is CASSPNPEGLTLYNEQFF. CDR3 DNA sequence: TGCGCCAGCAGCCCGAACCCCGAGGGACTTACTTTATACAATGAGCAGTTCTTC. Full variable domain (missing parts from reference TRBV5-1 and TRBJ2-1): KAGVTQTPRYLIKTRGQQVTLSCSPISGHRSVSWYQQTPGQGLQFLFEYFSETQRNKGNFPGRFSGRQFSNSRSEMNVSTLELGDSALYLCASSPNPEGLTLYNEQFFGPGTRLTVL.

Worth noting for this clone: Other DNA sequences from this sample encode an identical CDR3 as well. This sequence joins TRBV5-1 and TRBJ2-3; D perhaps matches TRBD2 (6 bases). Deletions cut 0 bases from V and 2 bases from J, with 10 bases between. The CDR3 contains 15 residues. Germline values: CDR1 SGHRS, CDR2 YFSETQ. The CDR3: CASSLVGGPTDTQYF. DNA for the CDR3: TGCGCCAGCAGCTTGGTAGGAGGGCCCACAGATACGCAGTATTTT.

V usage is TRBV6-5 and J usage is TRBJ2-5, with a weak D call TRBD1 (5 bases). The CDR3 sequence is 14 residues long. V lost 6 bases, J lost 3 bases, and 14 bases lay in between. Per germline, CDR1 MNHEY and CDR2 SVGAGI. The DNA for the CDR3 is TGTGCCAGCAGCAGGGATCCCACGGAAGAGACCCAGTACTTC. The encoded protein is CASSRDPTEETQYF.

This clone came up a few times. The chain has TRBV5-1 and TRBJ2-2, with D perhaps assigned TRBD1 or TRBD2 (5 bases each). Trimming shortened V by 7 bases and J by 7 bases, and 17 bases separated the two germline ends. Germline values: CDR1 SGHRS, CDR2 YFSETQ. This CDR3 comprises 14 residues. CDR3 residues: CASSPTAGGGELFF. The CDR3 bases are TGCGCCAGCTCCCCGACGGCTGGGGGCGGGGAGCTGTTTTTT.

The CDR3 loop is CASSSLERGQETQYF. CDR3 DNA sequence: TGTGCCAGCAGCTCCCTAGAGAGGGGTCAAGAGACCCAGTACTTC. The V and J genes are TRBV14 and TRBJ2-5; D possibly uses TRBD1 or TRBD2 (5 bases each). Trimming removed 5 bases at V and 2 bases at J, with 15 bases between. CDR3 length: 15 residues. Germline-derived CDR1 and CDR2 are SGHDN and FVKESK. Supplemented by reference TRBV14 and TRBJ2-5, the full variable domain reads EAGVTQFPSHSVIEKGQTVTLRCDPISGHDNLYWYRRVMGKEIKFLLHFVKESKQDESGMPNNRFLAERTGGTYSTLKVQPAELEDSGVYFCASSSLERGQETQYFGPGTRLLVL.

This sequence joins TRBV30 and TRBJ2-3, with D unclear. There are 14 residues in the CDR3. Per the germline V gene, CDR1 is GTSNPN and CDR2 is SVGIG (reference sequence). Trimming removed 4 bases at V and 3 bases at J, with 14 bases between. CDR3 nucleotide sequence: TGTGCCTGGACCGATCCTCGAACTACAGATACGCAGTATTTT. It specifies CAWTDPRTTDTQYF.

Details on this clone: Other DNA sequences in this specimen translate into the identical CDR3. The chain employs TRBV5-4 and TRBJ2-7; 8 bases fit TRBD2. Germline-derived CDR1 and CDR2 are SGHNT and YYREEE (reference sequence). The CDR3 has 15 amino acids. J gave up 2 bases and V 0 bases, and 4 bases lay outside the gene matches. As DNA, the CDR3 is TGTGCCAGCAGCTTGGGACTAGCGAGGACCTACGAGCAGTACTTC. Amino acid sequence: CASSLGLARTYEQYF.

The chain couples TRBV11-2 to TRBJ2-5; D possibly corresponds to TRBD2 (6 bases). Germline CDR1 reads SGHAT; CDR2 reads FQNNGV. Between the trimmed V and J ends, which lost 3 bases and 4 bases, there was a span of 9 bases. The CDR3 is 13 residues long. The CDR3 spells CASSFGGLETQYF. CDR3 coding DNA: TGTGCCAGCAGCTTCGGAGGGCTAGAGACCCAGTACTTC.

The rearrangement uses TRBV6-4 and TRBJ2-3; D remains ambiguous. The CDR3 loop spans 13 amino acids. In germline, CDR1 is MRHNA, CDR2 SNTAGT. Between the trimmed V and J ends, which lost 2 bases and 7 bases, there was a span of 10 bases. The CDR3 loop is CASSDLRGNTQYF. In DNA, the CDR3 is TGTGCCAGCAGTGACCTGAGAGGAAATACGCAGTATTTT.

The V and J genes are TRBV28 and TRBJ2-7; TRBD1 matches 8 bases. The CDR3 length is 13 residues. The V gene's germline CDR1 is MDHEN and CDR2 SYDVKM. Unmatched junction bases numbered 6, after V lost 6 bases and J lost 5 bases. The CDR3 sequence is CASRRTGPNEQYF. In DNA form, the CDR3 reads TGTGCCAGCAGGCGGACAGGGCCCAACGAGCAGTACTTC.

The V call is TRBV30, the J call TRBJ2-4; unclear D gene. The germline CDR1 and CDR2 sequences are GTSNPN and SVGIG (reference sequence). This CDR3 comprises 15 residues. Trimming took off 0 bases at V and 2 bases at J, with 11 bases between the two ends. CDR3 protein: CAWSVQGPTKNIQYF. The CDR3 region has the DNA TGTGCCTGGAGTGTACAAGGGCCTACCAAAAACATTCAGTACTTC.

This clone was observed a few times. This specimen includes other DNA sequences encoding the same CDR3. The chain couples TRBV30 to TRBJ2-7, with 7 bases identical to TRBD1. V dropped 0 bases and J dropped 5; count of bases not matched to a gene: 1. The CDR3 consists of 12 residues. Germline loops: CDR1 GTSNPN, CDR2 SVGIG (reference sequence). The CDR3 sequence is CAWSVGGHEQYF. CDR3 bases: TGTGCCTGGAGTGTAGGGGGCCACGAGCAGTACTTC.

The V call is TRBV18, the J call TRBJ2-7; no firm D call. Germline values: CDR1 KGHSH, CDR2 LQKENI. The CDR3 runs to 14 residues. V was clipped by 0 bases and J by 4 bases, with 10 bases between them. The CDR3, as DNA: TGTGCCAGCTCACCACCGTCCTCCGTTTACGAGCAGTACTTC. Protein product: CASSPPSSVYEQYF.

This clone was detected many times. CDR3 residues: CASSIGRGNTEAFF. DNA of the CDR3: TGTGCCAGTAGTATAGGTCGGGGGAACACTGAAGCTTTCTTT. The chain joins TRBV19 to TRBJ1-1; D is undetermined. The CDR3 sequence is 14 residues long. Germline V gene lookup returns CDR1 LNHDA and CDR2 SQIVND (reference sequence). The V end was cut by 1 base, the J end by 1 base, with 7 bases between.

CDR3 bases: TGTGCCAGCTCGCCGCGTCAGCTAGACGAGCAGTACTTC. This codes for CASSPRQLDEQYF. The chain combines TRBV18 with TRBJ2-7; D is undetermined. The CDR3 runs to 13 residues. V lost 6 bases, J lost 5 bases, and 14 bases lay in between. Germline CDR1 is KGHSH and CDR2 is LQKENI.

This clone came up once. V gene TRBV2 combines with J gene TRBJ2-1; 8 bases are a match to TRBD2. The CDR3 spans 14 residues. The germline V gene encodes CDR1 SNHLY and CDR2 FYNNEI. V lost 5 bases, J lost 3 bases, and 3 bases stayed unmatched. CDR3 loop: CASSWSGGYNEQFF. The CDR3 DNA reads TGTGCCAGCAGTTGGAGCGGGGGCTACAATGAGCAGTTCTTC.

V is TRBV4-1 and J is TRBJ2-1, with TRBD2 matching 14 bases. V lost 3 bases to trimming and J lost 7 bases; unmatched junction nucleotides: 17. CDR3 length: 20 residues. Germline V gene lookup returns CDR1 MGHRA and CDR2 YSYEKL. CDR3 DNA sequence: TGCGCCAGCAGCCAGGAGGGACTAGCGGGAGAACTACTACTACGGAATGAGCAGTTCTTC. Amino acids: CASSQEGLAGELLLRNEQFF.

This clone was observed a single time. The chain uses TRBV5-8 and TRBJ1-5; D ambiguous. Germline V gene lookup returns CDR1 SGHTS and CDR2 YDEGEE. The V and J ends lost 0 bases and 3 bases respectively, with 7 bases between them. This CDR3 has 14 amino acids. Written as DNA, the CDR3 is TGTGCCAGCAGCTTGGACAGAGTCAATCAGCCCCAGCATTTT. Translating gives CASSLDRVNQPQHF. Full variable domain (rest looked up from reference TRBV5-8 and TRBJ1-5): EAGVTQSPTHLIKTRGQQATLRCSPISGHTSVYWYQQALGLGLQFLLWYDEGEERNRGNFPPRFSGRQFPNYSSELNVNALELEDSALYLCASSLDRVNQPQHFGDGTRLSIL.

CDR3 region: CASSLYLAPDDEAFF. The CDR3 DNA reads as TGTGCCAGCAGCCTATACTTGGCACCGGATGATGAAGCTTTCTTT. This chain uses TRBV5-6 with TRBJ1-1; D is ambiguous. The CDR3 is 15 amino acids. From germline, CDR1 is SGHDT and CDR2 YYEEEE. Trimming cost V 4 bases and J 7 bases, with 20 bases left between them.